This is a list of T cell receptor beta chains from one sample in a study of regulatory T cells in long-lasting Graves disease. MiXCR was run by TCRdb on the multiplex PCR reads, yielding one entry per CDR3 protein. Of hundreds of thousands of distinct CDR3 sequences in the sample, roughly 15% were seen once. These same data were also listed under a study on T cells in Graves' hyperthyroidism and ophthalmopathy.

The sequenced sample was peripheral blood mononuclear cells (PBMCs), obtained at new diagnosis, from a patient treated with antithyroid drugs. The origin of the receptors is a woman younger than 45 with Graves disease. Both conserved end residues are part of each CDR3. D genes are given only for firm matches. Some rows have no size entry. The others give once, few or many, or a class for an expanded clone.

cdr3_nt cdr3_aa d_call clone_size j_call v_call cdr3_length
TGTGCCACCCAAGCGCGTACTAGCAGGGGTGATGAGCAGTTCTTC CATQARTSRGDEQFF . many TRBJ2-1 TRBV24-1 15
TGCAGCGTGCAACTAGCGGGAGCGGCGCAGTATTTT CSVQLAGAAQYF TRBD2 few TRBJ2-3 TRBV29-1 12
TGTGCCAGCAGTTTAATAGCGGGAATGAGGGGCGAGCAGTACTTC CASSLIAGMRGEQYF TRBD2 many TRBJ2-7 TRBV28 15
TGTGCCAGCAGCCCGGGACTAGCGGGAGCTCGAACCTCCTACAATGAGCAGTTCTTC CASSPGLAGARTSYNEQFF TRBD2 few TRBJ2-1 TRBV28 19
TGTGCCACCAGCAGCGGGGGACAGGCACTGTATAGCAATCAGCCCCAGCATTTT CATSSGGQALYSNQPQHF TRBD1 many TRBJ1-5 TRBV15 18
TGCAGTGCCAGGGACACGGGATATCAGCCCCAGCATTTT CSARDTGYQPQHF . . TRBJ1-5 TRBV20-1 13
TGTGCCAGCAGCACAACAGGGAGAACTGGAAACACCATATATTTT CASSTTGRTGNTIYF . few TRBJ1-3 TRBV28 15
TGTGCCAGCTCACCGAGAGGGACTGCCACTGAAGCTTTCTTT CASSPRGTATEAFF . many TRBJ1-1 TRBV18 14
TGTGCCATCCGGACTAGCGGGAGGGCGGGGGCCTACAATGAGCAGTTCTTC CAIRTSGRAGAYNEQFF TRBD2 . TRBJ2-1 TRBV10-3 17
TGCGCCAGCAGCTTGGTAGGTCGGGATGGAGATACGCAGTATTTT CASSLVGRDGDTQYF . . TRBJ2-3 TRBV5-1 15
TGTGCCAGCATGGGTCAAAGGGGGTTTGGTGAGCAGTTCTTC CASMGQRGFGEQFF . many TRBJ2-1 TRBV25-1 14
TGTGCCAGCAGAACGGTCGGGAAGAACACTGAAGCTTTCTTT CASRTVGKNTEAFF . many TRBJ1-1 TRBV28 14
TGTGCCAGCAGCTTAGGGGGGGTTGTAGCGGGAGGGCCAAGTGAGCAGTTCTTC CASSLGGVVAGGPSEQFF TRBD2 few TRBJ2-1 TRBV7-9 18
TGTGCCAGCCGCTATGATTGGGGCACTGAAGCTCTCTTT CASRYDWGTEALF . . TRBJ1-1 TRBV6-1 13
TGTGCCAGCAACGGGCAGGCCGGTGGTAATGATAATTCACCCCTCCACTTT CASNGQAGGNDNSPLHF . few TRBJ1-6 TRBV28 17
TGTGCCAGCATGATAGGGGGGAACTACGAGCAGTACTTC CASMIGGNYEQYF . few TRBJ2-7 TRBV6-1 13
TGTGCCAGTAGCGAACTAGCGGGAGCTCCCCAGTTCTTC CASSELAGAPQFF TRBD2 . TRBJ2-1 TRBV19 13
TGTGCCAGCAGCTTAGCGGGACGTCGGTTTAATGAACAGTTCTTC CASSLAGRRFNEQFF . . TRBJ2-1 TRBV7-9 15
TGTGCCAGCATGGGGACAGGGGGTGCGAGGACCAAAAACATTCAGTACTTC CASMGTGGARTKNIQYF TRBD1 . TRBJ2-4 TRBV6-2/TRBV6-3 17
TGTGCCACATCGGCCTACGGGCAGTTCTTC CATSAYGQFF . many TRBJ2-1 TRBV28 10
TGTGCCAGTCGACCTAGCCTTGGGGAGACCCAGTACTTC CASRPSLGETQYF . few TRBJ2-5 TRBV18 13
TGCGCCAGCAGCCCGGAGGTCTCTGGGGCCAACGTCCTGACTTTC CASSPEVSGANVLTF . . TRBJ2-6 TRBV5-1 15
TGCGCCAGCAGCTTGGTAGTCGGACTACCGAACTACGAGCAGTACTTC CASSLVVGLPNYEQYF . . TRBJ2-7 TRBV5-1 16
TGTGCCAGCATCCGGACCTGGACGGGCAATCAGCCCCAGCATTTT CASIRTWTGNQPQHF . many TRBJ1-5 TRBV6-1 15
TGCAGCGTTGGCGCAGGGTGGGATCAGCCCCAGCATTTT CSVGAGWDQPQHF . . TRBJ1-5 TRBV29-1 13
TGTGCCAGCAGTGCAGTGGCGGGAGGGCGCCCAGATACGCAGTATTTT CASSAVAGGRPDTQYF TRBD2 few TRBJ2-3 TRBV12-3/TRBV12-4 16
TGTGCCAGCAGCCGGACAGGGGTGAGCAATCAGCCCCAGCATTTT CASSRTGVSNQPQHF TRBD1 many TRBJ1-5 TRBV28 15
TGTGCCAGCAGCCCAGACAGGGCTAAGACAGATACGCAGTATTTT CASSPDRAKTDTQYF TRBD1 many TRBJ2-3 TRBV2 15
TGTGCCAGCAGTTACGGAGTAGGGACCCAGTACTTC CASSYGVGTQYF . many TRBJ2-5 TRBV6-2/TRBV6-3 12
TGCAGCGCTATCGTGGGACAGTTCTATGGCTACACCTTC CSAIVGQFYGYTF TRBD1 many TRBJ1-2 TRBV29-1 13
TGCGCCAGCAAACAGCCCCAGCATTTT CASKQPQHF . few TRBJ1-5 TRBV10-1 9
TGTGCCAGCACCAAGGGCTTACGGGAAAAACTGTTTTTT CASTKGLREKLFF . many TRBJ1-4 TRBV28 13
TGTGCCAGCTTGGAGGACAGGGGAGGCACTGAAGCTTTCTTT CASLEDRGGTEAFF TRBD1 many TRBJ1-1 TRBV6-1 14
TGTGCCAGCAGCCAAGAAAACGGACTAGCGACCGGCTCCTACAATGAGCAGTTCTTC CASSQENGLATGSYNEQFF TRBD2 . TRBJ2-1 TRBV14 19
TGTGCCAGCAGCCTGCGCCAACAGGGATACAATGAGCAGTTCTTC CASSLRQQGYNEQFF . . TRBJ2-1 TRBV11-2 15
TGTGCCAGCAGCTTACAGAACCCCGCGAACACCGGGGAGCTGTTTTTT CASSLQNPANTGELFF . few TRBJ2-2 TRBV12-3/TRBV12-4 16
TGTGCCAGCAGCTTCCAGCTCGGAGATACGCAGTATTTT CASSFQLGDTQYF . many TRBJ2-3 TRBV7-2 13
TGTGCCAGCAGCCCAGGCGGGCCACGAAACACCATATATTTT CASSPGGPRNTIYF . many TRBJ1-3 TRBV2 14
TGTGCCAGCAGCTTGCGGGGGCGGAACAATGAGCAGTTCTTC CASSLRGRNNEQFF . many TRBJ2-1 TRBV11-3 14
TGTGCCAGCAGCCCCCTGGTTAGTGAAGCTTTCTTT CASSPLVSEAFF . many TRBJ1-1 TRBV6-2/TRBV6-3 12
TGTGCCAGCAGTTACTCGACCGTAGGCACTGGGGGCTATGGCTACACCTTC CASSYSTVGTGGYGYTF . many TRBJ1-2 TRBV6-2/TRBV6-3 17
TGTGCCAGCAGCGTAGGGGGGGGTATAGCGGTGAGGGAGCAGTTCTTC CASSVGGGIAVREQFF TRBD2 few TRBJ2-1 TRBV9 16
TGTGCCAGTAGTATAAGCGGAATGAAGACCTACGAGCAGTACTTC CASSISGMKTYEQYF . few TRBJ2-7 TRBV19 15
TGTGCCAGCAGTGGAACAGGGCCGGGAGAGACCCAGTACTTC CASSGTGPGETQYF . many TRBJ2-5 TRBV2 14
TGCAGTGCTAGAGATGGAGTAGCGAGGTGGTATGAGCAGTTCTTC CSARDGVARWYEQFF . many TRBJ2-1 TRBV20-1 15
TGCAGTGCTAGAGACGAAACCGGGACATGGGGGTGGGATGAGCAGTTCTTC CSARDETGTWGWDEQFF . . TRBJ2-1 TRBV20-1 17
TGTGCCAGCAACGCACATTTGAACACTGAAGCTTTCTTT CASNAHLNTEAFF . many TRBJ1-1 TRBV28 13
TGTGCCAGCAGCTCGGAACGGGCGGTAAGCACTGAAGCTTTCTTT CASSSERAVSTEAFF . many TRBJ1-1 TRBV7-2 15
TGTGCCAGCAGCGCCGACCTATCTGGAAACACCATATATTTT CASSADLSGNTIYF . few TRBJ1-3 TRBV9 14
TGTGCCAGCAGCGTAGATGGCAGGCCTTGGCGCGGCTTCACCTTC CASSVDGRPWRGFTF . . TRBJ1-2 TRBV9 15
TGCAGTGCTTCCCTCGGGACAGGAAGAGACGAGCAGTACTTC CSASLGTGRDEQYF TRBD1 . TRBJ2-7 TRBV20-1 14
TGTGCCAGCAGCGACAGGGGGGGAGAGCAGTTCTTC CASSDRGGEQFF TRBD1 . TRBJ2-1 TRBV7-6 12
TGTGCCAGCAGTTTTCGGGGGGGTAGAAAAAGGGAGACCCAGTACTTC CASSFRGGRKRETQYF TRBD2 . TRBJ2-5 TRBV28 16
TGTGCCATCAGGCAGGGCACAGATACGCAGTATTTT CAIRQGTDTQYF . many TRBJ2-3 TRBV10-3 12
TGTGCCAGCAACCGGGCCGCAGGGGGCGAGCAGTACTTC CASNRAAGGEQYF TRBD1 few TRBJ2-7 TRBV27 13
TGCGCCAGCAGCCAGGGACAGGGTCCCGATTCACCCCTCCACTTT CASSQGQGPDSPLHF TRBD1 few TRBJ1-6 TRBV5-1 15
TGTGCCAGCAGGGAGGAGGGGCCCTACGAGCAGTACTTC CASREEGPYEQYF . many TRBJ2-7 TRBV2 13
TGTGCCAGCAGCCAAGTAGGGCAGCTATACGAGCAGTACTTC CASSQVGQLYEQYF . . TRBJ2-7 TRBV3-1 14
TGTGCCAGCAGCCAAACTAGCGGGACATCCTACGAGCAGTACTTC CASSQTSGTSYEQYF TRBD2 many TRBJ2-7 TRBV3-1 15